Listed here are 29 T cell receptor beta chains from one sample, sequenced in a study of cytomegalovirus exposure and HLA in healthy donors (dated by TCRdb to 2017 to 2019). Libraries were built with the immunoSEQ multiplex PCR assay. For the multiplex PCR, a mixture combining 60 forward primers for TCR Vbeta segments and 13 reverse primers for TCR Jbeta segments was used. TCRdb stores this immuneACCESS table with in-frame sequences only. Part of the clones is absent; in the studies checked, under half of the shortfall reflects unresolved V genes, and no reason is known for the rest. Present in this sample are around 130,000 clones, around 77% of which were seen just once. 1.2% of the sample goes to the ten largest clones. The sample consisted of PBMCs. The receptors were gathered from a man aged 50 or older in good health and CMV-seronegative.

J is TRBJ2-7 and V is TRBV11-2; D gene uncertain. The CDR3 has 13 amino acids. V shed 3 bases and J shed 1 base, with 7 bases lying between them. Germline V gene lookup returns CDR1 SGHAT and CDR2 FQNNGV. CDR3 residues: CASSFDTSYEQYF. CDR3 in DNA: TGTGCCAGCAGCTTCGACACTTCCTACGAGCAGTACTTC.

This clone occurred a few times. V is TRBV28 and J is TRBJ1-3; maybe TRBD1 (6 bases). V lost 6 bases and J lost 3, with 18 bases in between. CDR1 and CDR2 from the germline V gene are MDHEN and SYDVKM. This CDR3 is 16 amino acids long. CDR3 residues: CASRLGASTRGNTIYF. CDR3 sequence (DNA): TGTGCCAGCAGACTGGGGGCATCTACTCGTGGAAACACCATATATTTT.

The V gene is TRBV18, the J gene TRBJ1-2; possibly TRBD1 for D (6 bases). CDR3 length: 17 residues. The V gene's germline CDR1 is KGHSH and CDR2 LQKENI. Deletions cut 3 bases from V and 0 bases from J, with 17 bases between. The DNA for the CDR3 is TGTGCCAGCTCACCTGGCCTATTTAGGGGGACTAACTATGGCTACACCTTC. This encodes CASSPGLFRGTNYGYTF.

The chain has TRBV19 and TRBJ2-6; maybe TRBD2 (6 bases). Per germline, CDR1 LNHDA and CDR2 SQIVND (reference sequence). CDR3 length: 16 residues. Trimming took 4 bases from V and 1 from J, leaving 11 bases between them. The CDR3 reads CASSRGGGSGANVLTF. CDR3 DNA sequence: TGTGCCAGTAGTAGAGGTGGAGGGTCTGGGGCCAACGTCCTGACTTTC.

The V and J genes are TRBV7-9 and TRBJ1-2; TRBD1 might be the D (6 bases). V lost 5 bases and J lost 5, with 12 bases in between. Germline CDR1 and CDR2: SEHNR and FQNEAQ (reference sequence). The CDR3 covers 13 residues. The CDR3 nucleotides read TGTGCCAGCAGCCCCCCGACAGGATATGGCTACACCTTC. It yields the protein CASSPPTGYGYTF.

The chain recombines TRBV5-4 with TRBJ2-7; 11 bases are shared with TRBD2. J gave up 11 bases and V 5 bases, and 21 bases lay outside the gene matches. The CDR3 has 17 amino acids. The germline V gene encodes CDR1 SGHNT and CDR2 YYREEE (reference sequence). The CDR3 nucleotides read TGTGCCAGCAGTAACCGTGGGGAGGGAGGACTAGCGGGTCGGAAGTACTTC. Protein: CASSNRGEGGLAGRKYF.

The rearrangement joins TRBV28 to TRBJ1-2; TRBD1 matches 7 bases. The V and J ends lost 1 base and 12 bases, in that order; junction bases with no gene match: 11. Germline V gives CDR1 MDHEN, CDR2 SYDVKM. This CDR3 comprises 14 residues. The CDR3 bases are TGTGCCAGCAGTTTATCGGGGACAGCAAATTGGCACACCTTC. Protein product: CASSLSGTANWHTF.

CDR3 amino acids: CASIPGGTPNNNEQFF. DNA of the CDR3: TGTGCCAGCATCCCCGGGGGGACTCCCAACAACAATGAGCAGTTCTTC. This chain joins TRBV6-6 and TRBJ2-1; TRBD2 agrees at 7 bases. V lost 7 bases to trimming and J lost 5 bases; unmatched junction nucleotides: 14. The CDR3 has 16 residues. The germline CDR1 and CDR2 sequences are MNHNY and SVGAGI (reference sequence).

The V and J genes are TRBV18 and TRBJ2-2; no reliable D call. Between the trimmed V and J ends, which lost 3 bases and 7 bases, there was a span of 9 bases. This CDR3 spans 13 amino acids. In germline, CDR1 is KGHSH, CDR2 LQKENI. The CDR3 spells CASSPSHGGELFF. The CDR3 DNA is TGTGCCAGCTCACCTTCGCACGGCGGGGAGCTGTTTTTT.

Concerning this clone: The sample contains more than one DNA sequence encoding this CDR3. The gene calls are TRBV29-1 and TRBJ2-7; D might be TRBD2 (6 bases). The CDR3 has 11 amino acids. Germline CDR1 and CDR2: SQVTM and ANQGSEA. With 6 bases removed from V and 1 base from J, the gap between germline ends came to 7 bases. CDR3 protein: CSVRGSYEQYF. The DNA for the CDR3 is TGCAGCGTGCGGGGTTCCTACGAGCAGTACTTC.

This clone was seen a single time. The chain couples TRBV25-1 to TRBJ1-3; maybe TRBD1 (6 bases). This CDR3 comprises 14 residues. The germline V and J ends were trimmed by 5 bases and 4 bases, with 12 bases remaining between them. Germline CDR1 and CDR2: MGHDK and SYGVNS. The CDR3 region has the DNA TGTGCCAGCAGTCTCGCGAGGGGGGGAAACACCATATATTTT. It specifies CASSLARGGNTIYF.

The CDR3, as DNA: TGTGCCAGCAGTTCAAATCGGTATGAGCAGTTCTTC. Encoded protein: CASSSNRYEQFF. The chain carries TRBV25-1 and TRBJ2-1, with D unresolved. CDR1 is MGHDK and CDR2 is SYGVNS in the germline V gene. The CDR3 has 12 residues. The V end lost 5 bases, the J end lost 8 bases, and 10 bases lay between the germline ends.

The J gene is TRBJ2-1, the V gene TRBV7-9; D unresolved. The CDR3 consists of 12 residues. Trimming took 2 bases from V and 13 from J, leaving 12 bases between them. CDR1 and CDR2 from the germline V gene are SEHNR and FQNEAQ (reference sequence). The CDR3 reads CASSLNSGAQFF. In DNA form, the CDR3 reads TGTGCCAGCAGCTTAAACTCTGGAGCCCAGTTCTTC.

In nucleotides, the CDR3 is TGTGCCAGCAGCGTAGGAACTAGCGGGCTGATACAAGAGACCCAGTACTTC. The encoded protein is CASSVGTSGLIQETQYF. The J gene is TRBJ2-5, the V gene TRBV9, with 9 bases matching TRBD2. The CDR3 sequence is 17 residues long. The V and J ends lost 0 bases and 2 bases, in that order; junction bases with no gene match: 8. Germline CDR1 and CDR2: SGDLS and YYNGEE.

The CDR3 DNA reads as TGCGCCAGCAGCCACCGGATTGGGGACAGGGGTAGTCAGCCCCAGCATTTT. As protein: CASSHRIGDRGSQPQHF. This chain links TRBV4-1 with TRBJ1-5; the match to TRBD1 covers 10 bases. V was clipped by 3 bases and J by 6 bases; unmatched bases: 11. The CDR3 totals 17 residues. Germline CDR1 and CDR2: MGHRA and YSYEKL.

The CDR3 bases are TGTGCCACCAGCCGCCCCCAGGGGCCCCAAGAGACCCAGTACTTC. Translated: CATSRPQGPQETQYF. The chain uses TRBV15 and TRBJ2-5; tentative D call: TRBD1 (6 bases). In germline, CDR1 is LNHNV, CDR2 YYDKDF (reference sequence). Trimming left V 5 bases short and J 1 base short, with 14 bases between. The CDR3 has 15 amino acids.

The gene calls are TRBV2 and TRBJ2-7; possible D gene TRBD2, 6 bases. CDR3 length equals 15 residues. V lost 1 base and J lost 4, with 14 bases in between. Germline V lookup: CDR1 SNHLY, CDR2 FYNNEI. CDR3 amino acids: CASSEEERERYEQYF. The CDR3 bases are TGTGCCAGCAGTGAAGAGGAACGGGAGAGGTACGAGCAGTACTTC.

The rearrangement uses TRBV28 and TRBJ2-3, with D maybe TRBD2 (5 bases). Trimming removed 3 bases at V and 0 bases at J, with 10 bases between. This CDR3 spans 15 amino acids. The germline CDR1 and CDR2 sequences are MDHEN and SYDVKM. The CDR3 region is CASSLSGTSTDTQYF. CDR3 nucleotide sequence: TGTGCCAGCAGTTTGAGCGGAACTAGCACAGATACGCAGTATTTT.

This sequence joins TRBV28 and TRBJ2-7; TRBD1 might be the D (5 bases). V lost 5 bases and J lost 5, with 10 bases in between. Per the germline V gene, CDR1 is MDHEN and CDR2 is SYDVKM. The CDR3 totals 12 residues. CDR3 loop: CASSIRQNEQYF. The DNA for the CDR3 is TGTGCCAGCAGTATCCGACAGAACGAGCAGTACTTC. The whole variable domain, remainder taken from reference TRBV28 and TRBJ2-7, is DVKVTQSSRYLVKRTGEKVFLECVQDMDHENMFWYRQDPGLGLRLIYFSYDVKMKEKGDIPEGYSVSREKKERFSLILESASTNQTSMYLCASSIRQNEQYFGPGTRLTVT.

The chain carries TRBV6-5 and TRBJ2-7; TRBD1 aligns across 10 bases. Trimming removed 10 bases from V and 2 bases from J; junction bases left unmatched: 5. The germline gives CDR1 MNHEY, CDR2 SVGAGI. The CDR3 is 13 amino acids. In nucleotides, the CDR3 is TGTGCCATTCGCGGGACAGGGGCCTACGAGCAGTACTTC. Translation gives CAIRGTGAYEQYF.

The chain recombines TRBV7-9 with TRBJ2-5; D is uncertain. The V end lost 5 bases, the J end lost 4 bases, and 11 bases lay between the germline ends. The germline V gene has CDR1 SEHNR and CDR2 FQNEAQ (reference sequence). The CDR3 consists of 13 residues. This chain's CDR3 is CASSRVPRETQYF. DNA of the CDR3: TGTGCCAGCAGCCGCGTCCCGAGAGAGACCCAGTACTTC. The full variable domain, in which reference TRBV7-9 and TRBJ2-5 provide the parts outside the CDR3, is DTGVSQNPRHKITKRGQNVTFRCDPISEHNRLYWYRQTLGQGPEFLTYFQNEAQLEKSRLLSDRFSAERPKGSFSTLEIQRTEQGDSAMYLCASSRVPRETQYFGPGTRLLVL.

The chain links TRBV27 to TRBJ1-1; 9 bases align to TRBD1. CDR1 MNHEY and CDR2 SMNVEV come from the germline V gene (reference sequence). Trimming took 4 bases from V and 8 from J; bases not matched to a gene: 8. The CDR3 loop spans 14 amino acids. The CDR3 spells CASSSYRGPPEAFF. In DNA form, the CDR3 reads TGTGCCAGCAGTTCGTACAGGGGGCCACCAGAAGCTTTCTTT.

The chain uses TRBV4-1 and TRBJ2-2, with 7 bases aligning to TRBD2. CDR3 length equals 16 residues. Germline-derived CDR1 and CDR2 are MGHRA and YSYEKL. V lost 0 bases, J lost 7 bases, and 8 bases stayed unmatched. The CDR3 DNA sequence: TGCGCCAGCAGCCAAGAGGACGGGAGGAGGGGCGGGGAGCTGTTTTTT. Residues: CASSQEDGRRGGELFF.

V gene TRBV29-1 combines with J gene TRBJ1-5, with D possibly matching TRBD1 (6 bases). The germline V and J ends were trimmed by 0 bases and 6 bases, with 18 bases remaining between them. Germline CDR1 and CDR2: SQVTM and ANQGSEA. The CDR3 has 16 residues. CDR3 loop: CSVEEDRRIGGQPQHF. CDR3 DNA sequence: TGCAGCGTTGAAGAAGATAGGAGAATAGGGGGTCAGCCCCAGCATTTT.

The genes are TRBV5-4 and TRBJ2-7, with D possibly being TRBD1 (6 bases). CDR1 and CDR2 from the germline V gene are SGHNT and YYREEE (reference sequence). The CDR3 extends over 13 amino acids. V shed 5 bases and J shed 0 bases, with 9 bases lying between them. Here the CDR3 DNA reads TGTGCCAGCAGAAGACAGGCCTCCTACGAGCAGTACTTC. Translation: CASRRQASYEQYF. The full variable domain, in which reference TRBV5-4 and TRBJ2-7 provide the parts outside the CDR3, is ETGVTQSPTHLIKTRGQQVTLRCSSQSGHNTVSWYQQALGQGPQFIFQYYREEENGRGNFPPRFSGLQFPNYSSELNVNALELDDSALYLCASRRQASYEQYFGPGTRLTVT.

The J gene is TRBJ1-4, the V gene TRBV11-1; D gene ambiguous. The CDR3 totals 16 residues. Germline V CDR1 and CDR2: SGHAT, FQDESV (reference sequence). The V gene lost 5 bases and the J gene lost 2 bases, with 15 bases spanning the gap. CDR3 bases: TGTGCCAGCAGCCCTTCGACATCGATTACTAATGAAAAACTGTTTTTT. It is translated as CASSPSTSITNEKLFF. The variable domain in full, with the rest retrieved from reference TRBV11-1 and TRBJ1-4, is EAEVAQSPRYKITEKSQAVAFWCDPISGHATLYWYRQILGQGPELLVQFQDESVVDDSQLPKDRFSAERLKGVDSTLKIQPAELGDSAMYLCASSPSTSITNEKLFFGSGTQLSVL.

The chain couples TRBV19 to TRBJ2-7; 11 positions match TRBD2. The CDR3 covers 17 residues. The germline gives CDR1 LNHDA, CDR2 SQIVND (reference sequence). V dropped 6 bases and J dropped 3; count of bases not matched to a gene: 13. CDR3 loop: CASSQPPQLAGVYEQYF. The CDR3 DNA is TGTGCCAGTAGCCAACCACCCCAACTAGCGGGGGTCTACGAGCAGTACTTC.

This clone was detected a few times. The rearrangement links TRBV2 to TRBJ2-7; the match to TRBD1 covers 10 bases. CDR1 and CDR2 (germline): SNHLY, FYNNEI. There are 15 residues in the CDR3. V lost 6 bases, J lost 1 base, and 6 bases stayed unmatched. CDR3 amino acids: CASRTRTGGSYEQYF. Written as DNA, the CDR3 is TGTGCCAGCAGGACTAGGACAGGGGGTTCCTACGAGCAGTACTTC.

This clone was detected only once. This chain connects TRBV6-5 to TRBJ1-1; no firm D call. This CDR3 has 15 residues. Germline V CDR1 and CDR2: MNHEY, SVGAGI. V was shortened by 6 bases and J by 1 base, with 15 bases between the two germline ends. The CDR3 spells CASSLFGLTNTEAFF. In DNA form, the CDR3 reads TGTGCCAGCAGCCTTTTTGGGCTGACGAACACTGAAGCTTTCTTT.